The 31 T cell receptor beta chains below all came from one sample that was sequenced in a study of shared clonotypes between healthy human individuals. Sequenced by immunoSEQ multiplex PCR; TCRdb stores in-frame clones only, minus some. This sample has fewer than 550,000 clones, with roughly 79% found just once. The sample comprised PBMCs. These receptors all come from a woman in her thirties or forties in good health. Some clones in this sample may be carry-over from other donors' samples.

This sequence joins TRBV28 and TRBJ2-3; D might be TRBD2 (6 bases). In germline, CDR1 is MDHEN, CDR2 SYDVKM. The germline V and J ends were trimmed by 3 bases and 0 bases, with 13 bases remaining between them. The CDR3 is 16 amino acids. The CDR3 is CASSFGTGSSTDTQYF. The CDR3 coding sequence is TGTGCCAGCAGTTTTGGGACTGGATCTAGCACAGATACGCAGTATTTT.

This clone was recorded only once. V and J are TRBV4-1 and TRBJ2-3; 8 nucleotides match TRBD2. V lost 1 base to trimming and J lost 6 bases; unmatched junction nucleotides: 9. This CDR3 has 16 amino acids. Germline V gene data show CDR1 as MGHRA and CDR2 as YSYEKL. The CDR3 coding sequence is TGCGCCAGCAGCCAAGTTCCCGGGGGACTAGTGGATACGCAGTATTTT. Encoded protein: CASSQVPGGLVDTQYF.

This clone occurred once. The chain is built from TRBV27 and TRBJ2-1; D possibly matches TRBD1 or TRBD2 (5 bases each). This CDR3 has 14 amino acids. Germline CDR1 MNHEY, CDR2 SMNVEV (reference sequence). V lost 3 bases, J lost 5 bases, and 11 bases lay in between. Written as DNA, the CDR3 is TGTGCCAGCAGTTTCTGGGACGGGGACAATGAGCAGTTCTTC. Encoded protein: CASSFWDGDNEQFF.

V and J are TRBV5-6 and TRBJ2-3; D gene unclear. From germline, CDR1 is SGHDT and CDR2 YYEEEE. The CDR3 loop spans 12 amino acids. V lost 0 bases and J lost 6, with 5 bases in between. The CDR3 bases are TGTGCCAGCAGCTTGGTGGGGGATACGCAGTATTTT. Protein: CASSLVGDTQYF.

The chain employs TRBV9 and TRBJ2-2; D is ambiguous. CDR1 and CDR2 from the germline V gene are SGDLS and YYNGEE. The CDR3 is made up of 16 amino acids. The germline V and J ends were trimmed by 0 bases and 4 bases, with 13 bases remaining between them. CDR3 DNA sequence: TGTGCCAGCAGCGTAGGCCCTAGGACGACCACCGGGGAGCTGTTTTTT. Its protein product is CASSVGPRTTTGELFF.

The chain combines TRBV5-1 with TRBJ2-1; TRBD2 matches at 10 bases. The CDR3 covers 15 residues. V lost 6 bases to trimming and J lost 1 base; unmatched junction nucleotides: 4. Germline-derived CDR1 and CDR2 are SGHRS and YFSETQ. The CDR3 reads CASTSAGGSYNEQFF. CDR3 nucleotides: TGCGCCAGCACCTCAGCGGGAGGGTCCTACAATGAGCAGTTCTTC.

This clone is a singleton in its sample. J is TRBJ2-3 and V is TRBV9, with 11 bases aligning to TRBD2. The length of the CDR3 is 16 residues. CDR1 is SGDLS and CDR2 is YYNGEE in the germline V gene. Losses at the gene ends were 3 bases for V and 0 bases for J; bases not matched to a gene: 3. The CDR3 DNA reads TGTGCCAGCAGCGGAACTAGCGGGGGTAGCACAGATACGCAGTATTTT. Translated: CASSGTSGGSTDTQYF.

The chain uses TRBV10-1 and TRBJ1-5, with D perhaps matching TRBD1 (6 bases). The CDR3 contains 16 residues. V lost 7 bases to trimming and J lost 3 bases, with 19 bases between them. The germline V gene has CDR1 WNHNN and CDR2 SYGVQD (reference sequence). The CDR3 protein is CASTSRWGLDNQPQHF. The CDR3 DNA follows: TGCGCCAGCACTTCGCGTTGGGGGCTGGACAATCAGCCCCAGCATTTT.

This clone was observed once. This chain links TRBV28 with TRBJ2-1, with TRBD2 identical over 10 bases. V dropped 6 bases and J dropped 2; count of bases not matched to a gene: 4. Germline V CDR1 and CDR2: MDHEN, SYDVKM. CDR3 length: 15 amino acids. The CDR3 bases are TGTGCCAGCAGACTAGCGGGACGGACCTACAATGAGCAGTTCTTC. This sequence encodes CASRLAGRTYNEQFF.

The J gene is TRBJ2-1, the V gene TRBV12-5; 12 bases fit TRBD2. Trimming cost V 5 bases and J 8 bases; bases outside gene matches: 10. The germline gives CDR1 LGHNT, CDR2 FRNRAP. The CDR3 totals 16 residues. The CDR3 sequence is CASGRETSGSSDEQFF. The CDR3 DNA reads as TGTGCTAGTGGTCGAGAGACTAGCGGGAGTTCGGATGAGCAGTTCTTC.

The chain carries TRBV18 and TRBJ2-7; TRBD2 matches at 10 bases. The V and J ends lost 2 bases and 6 bases, in that order; junction bases with no gene match: 7. The germline gives CDR1 KGHSH, CDR2 LQKENI. The CDR3 length is 15 residues. The CDR3 DNA sequence: TGTGCCAGCTCACCAAGGGCTAGCGGGAGTCCCGAGCAGTACTTC. Its translation is CASSPRASGSPEQYF.

The rearrangement uses TRBV10-1 and TRBJ2-7, with 7 positions matching TRBD2. Germline assignment: CDR1 WNHNN and CDR2 SYGVQD (reference sequence). The V gene end was trimmed by 1 base and the J gene end by 4 bases; junction bases not matched to a gene: 13. The CDR3 has 17 amino acids. CDR3 sequence (DNA): TGCGCCAGCAGTGAGTTAACTAGCGACACTCGGTCTTACGAGCAGTACTTC. Translation: CASSELTSDTRSYEQYF.

This clone occurred once. The genes are TRBV29-1 and TRBJ2-2; TRBD1 aligns across 11 bases. CDR3 length: 16 amino acids. The V gene end was trimmed by 4 bases and the J gene end by 3 bases; junction bases not matched to a gene: 7. From germline, CDR1 is SQVTM and CDR2 ANQGSEA. The CDR3 sequence is CSVAGQGARYTGELFF. The CDR3 nucleotides are TGCAGCGTTGCCGGACAGGGGGCGCGGTACACCGGGGAGCTGTTTTTT.

The chain links TRBV14 to TRBJ1-3; no firm D call. This CDR3 comprises 13 residues. Germline CDR1 and CDR2: SGHDN and FVKESK. The V end lost 5 bases, the J end lost 1 base, and 6 bases lay between the germline ends. The CDR3 DNA follows: TGTGCCAGCAGCTTTGGGTCTGGAAACACCATATATTTT. It yields the protein CASSFGSGNTIYF.

In its sample, this clone was seen once. The chain combines TRBV4-1 with TRBJ2-5, with D unresolved. The J call is in doubt because the DNA end fits TRBJ2-7 better. Germline-derived CDR1 and CDR2 are MGHRA and YSYEKL. There are 15 residues in the CDR3. The CDR3 region has the DNA TGCGCCAGCAGCCAAGATAGCACTTCTGGCGGCGAGCAGTACTTC. Protein: CASSQDSTSGGEQYF.

V and J are TRBV11-2 and TRBJ2-2, with 7 bases matching TRBD1. The CDR3 sequence is 18 residues long. The J segment lost 1 base and the V segment lost 5 bases, leaving 13 bases of the junction unmatched. Germline CDR1 and CDR2: SGHAT and FQNNGV. The CDR3 here is CASSLVGQRSLNTGELFF. The CDR3 nucleotides read TGTGCCAGCAGCCTAGTGGGACAGAGGTCCTTGAACACCGGGGAGCTGTTTTTT.

The gene calls are TRBV28 and TRBJ1-1, with a possible D match to TRBD1 (6 bases). V was clipped by 3 bases and J by 3 bases, with 20 bases between them. The CDR3 totals 17 residues. Germline CDR1 is MDHEN and CDR2 is SYDVKM. CDR3 amino acids: CASSFGGPPGGDTEAFF. The CDR3 DNA reads as TGTGCCAGCAGTTTTGGGGGGCCCCCCGGGGGGGACACTGAAGCTTTCTTT.

With regard to this clone: Different DNA sequences within this sample yield the same CDR3. This rearrangement joins TRBV5-1 to TRBJ2-7; D call uncertain. Germline values: CDR1 SGHRS, CDR2 YFSETQ. The CDR3 spans 11 residues. Trimming cost V 2 bases and J 3 bases, with 3 bases left between them. CDR3 protein: CASSLGYEQYF. CDR3 DNA: TGCGCCAGCAGCTTAGGCTACGAGCAGTACTTC.

The chain joins TRBV4-1 to TRBJ2-3, with 7 bases fitting TRBD1. After removal of 1 base from V and 2 bases from J, the junction contained 6 bases not matched to a gene. CDR3 length equals 16 residues. Germline loops: CDR1 MGHRA, CDR2 YSYEKL. The CDR3 region is CASSQGWDRYTDTQYF. DNA of the CDR3: TGCGCCAGCAGCCAAGGTTGGGACAGATACACAGATACGCAGTATTTT.

The sample holds one count of this clone. This chain uses TRBV15 with TRBJ2-5; D is possibly TRBD1 (5 bases). Germline V gives CDR1 LNHNV, CDR2 YYDKDF (reference sequence). The CDR3 contains 17 residues. The germline V and J ends were trimmed by 0 bases and 5 bases, with 19 bases remaining between them. The CDR3 DNA follows: TGTGCCACCAGCAGAGAATTCCGTTCAGGGTTCTCGGAGACCCAGTACTTC. Translated: CATSREFRSGFSETQYF.

The V call is TRBV28, the J call TRBJ1-2; no clear D gene. CDR3 size: 13 residues. The V end lost 5 bases, the J end lost 2 bases, and 9 bases lay between the germline ends. Germline-derived CDR1 and CDR2 are MDHEN and SYDVKM. CDR3 loop: CASSRIENYGYTF. As DNA, the CDR3 is TGTGCCAGCAGTCGAATCGAGAACTATGGCTACACCTTC.

The V call is TRBV5-1, the J call TRBJ2-3; 8 bases line up with TRBD2. The junction had 14 bases not matched to a gene; V was cut back by 6 bases and J by 2 bases. Germline CDR1 and CDR2: SGHRS and YFSETQ. The CDR3 sequence is 17 residues long. The CDR3 spells CASTWGLGLQTTDTQYF. The CDR3 DNA reads as TGCGCCAGCACTTGGGGACTAGGCCTACAAACCACAGATACGCAGTATTTT.

The CDR3 loop is CASSFRAGEGLDTQYF. The CDR3 nucleotides are TGTGCCAGCAGCTTCCGAGCGGGAGAAGGGTTGGATACGCAGTATTTT. The chain joins TRBV9 to TRBJ2-3; 8 positions agree with TRBD2. The V gene's germline CDR1 is SGDLS and CDR2 YYNGEE. Unmatched junction bases numbered 13, after V lost 4 bases and J lost 6 bases. There are 16 residues in the CDR3.

The rearrangement links TRBV18 to TRBJ1-4, with D unresolved. This CDR3 is 13 amino acids long. The V and J ends lost 2 bases and 10 bases respectively, with 11 bases between them. Germline loops: CDR1 KGHSH, CDR2 LQKENI. CDR3 sequence: CASSPSGVGKLFF. The CDR3 DNA reads as TGTGCCAGCTCACCATCCGGTGTTGGAAAACTGTTTTTT.

This chain uses TRBV29-1 with TRBJ2-2, with D possibly called TRBD1 or TRBD2 (7 bases each). Germline CDR1 reads SQVTM; CDR2 reads ANQGSEA. There are 20 residues in the CDR3. The V gene lost 6 bases and the J gene lost 6 bases, with 35 bases spanning the gap. This chain's CDR3 is CSVLLPLFIDRDYQAGELFF. In DNA form, the CDR3 reads TGCAGCGTCCTTCTACCCCTTTTTATCGACAGGGACTACCAGGCCGGGGAGCTGTTTTTT.

This clone has ten or more counts. The V gene is TRBV10-2, the J gene TRBJ2-1, with D possibly TRBD2 on 7 matching bases. From germline, CDR1 is WSHSY and CDR2 SAAADI. The V end lost 7 bases, the J end lost 9 bases, and 10 bases lay between the germline ends. The CDR3 runs to 11 residues. CDR3 sequence: CASTGGSEQFF. CDR3 nucleotide sequence: TGCGCCAGCACGGGGGGCAGTGAGCAGTTCTTC.

This clone was counted only a few times. CDR3 nucleotides: TGTGCCTGGAGAGGGGGCTGGAACACTGAAGCTTTCTTT. Translation: CAWRGGWNTEAFF. This chain links TRBV30 with TRBJ1-1, with 7 positions matching TRBD1. The J segment lost 1 base and the V segment lost 3 bases, leaving 2 bases of the junction unmatched. CDR3 size: 13 residues. Germline V gives CDR1 GTSNPN, CDR2 SVGIG (reference sequence).

The gene calls are TRBV5-6 and TRBJ2-6; 8 bases fit TRBD2. The CDR3 has 16 residues. Germline loops: CDR1 SGHDT, CDR2 YYEEEE. V was clipped by 9 bases and J by 0 bases; unmatched bases: 8. CDR3 sequence reads: CATSGQALSGANVLTF. As DNA, the CDR3 is TGTGCCACTAGCGGGCAGGCCCTCTCTGGGGCCAACGTCCTGACTTTC.

This chain uses TRBV11-2 with TRBJ1-5; D is uncertain. This CDR3 region has 13 residues. In germline, CDR1 is SGHAT, CDR2 FQNNGV. Trimming removed 1 base at V and 3 bases at J, with 4 bases between. The CDR3 loop reads CASSLAHNQPQHF. The CDR3 nucleotides are TGTGCCAGCAGCTTAGCCCACAATCAGCCCCAGCATTTT.

The chain uses TRBV7-3 and TRBJ2-5; D remains unclear. CDR1 is SGHTA and CDR2 is FQGTGA in the germline V gene. V lost 5 bases, J lost 2 bases, and 9 bases lay in between. CDR3 length equals 13 residues. The CDR3 protein is CASSPDTQETQYF. The CDR3 region has the DNA TGTGCCAGCAGCCCAGACACGCAAGAGACCCAGTACTTC. The complete variable domain, with remaining parts taken from reference TRBV7-3 and TRBJ2-5, reads GAGVSQTPSNKVTEKGKYVELRCDPISGHTALYWYRQSLGQGPEFLIYFQGTGAADDSGLPNDRFFAVRPEGSVSTLKIQRTERGDSAVYLCASSPDTQETQYFGPGTRLLVL.

The chain carries TRBV5-1 and TRBJ2-3; D unresolved. The CDR3 consists of 15 residues. V lost 3 bases and J lost 5, with 16 bases in between. Germline values: CDR1 SGHRS, CDR2 YFSETQ. CDR3 residues: CASSYGANREDTQYF. In DNA, the CDR3 is TGCGCCAGCAGCTACGGCGCAAATCGCGAAGATACGCAGTATTTT.